This T cell receptor (beta chain) was captured by sequencing in a study of cytomegalovirus exposure and HLA in healthy donors. Study details: The approximately 130 validation repertoires were reported in a later analysis to have been generated on the same platform as the 666 first-cohort repertoires.

This table comes from immunoSEQ multiplex PCR, and its TCRdb copy is limited to in-frame clones, with some not included. The repertoire holds about 340,000 clones, with roughly 88% as singletons. This sequence originates from a young woman in good health and CMV-seronegative. The sample consisted of PBMCs.

This CDR3 is CASSPRAGGVTEAFF. CDR3 coding DNA: TGTGCCAGCAGCCCGAGGGCTGGGGGCGTGACTGAAGCTTTCTTT. The chain uses TRBV9 and TRBJ1-1; D possibly corresponds to TRBD1 (6 bases). Germline CDR1 SGDLS, CDR2 YYNGEE. Trimming pared 4 bases from V and 5 bases from J, leaving 18 bases between. CDR3 length: 15 residues.